The sequence of this T cell receptor (beta chain) was determined in a study of a mutant IDH1 vaccine in newly diagnosed glioma. The wider study: Sex distribution of treated patients was about 60% male and about 40% female; mean age was 40.4 years.

The CDR3 is made up of 12 amino acids. Trimming took off 6 bases at V and 0 bases at J, with 8 bases between the two ends. CDR1 is SQVTM, CDR2 ANQGSEA, per germline. Assay: immunoSEQ multiplex PCR; the TCRdb copy retains only in-frame clones and omits some. The sample consists of about 88,000 clones, about four fifths of them appearing once. The time point denotes: baseline, week 1 (first vaccination visit). Treatment here: pre-vaccination baseline after standard-of-care therapy. Notes on the study in general: Pseudoprogression seemed unlinked to shifts in top peripheral T cell clonotypes.

On this clone itself: Its cognate antigen is unknown.

The source of this sequence is a man aged 35 to 55 with glioma. Some clones in this sample may be carry-over from other donors' samples. This sample comprised PBMCs, obtained from a glioma patient treated with radiotherapy, temozolomide or both. The chain recombines TRBV29-1 with TRBJ1-1, with TRBD1 as a possible D gene (5 bases). CDR3 bases: TGCAGCGTGGGGACTGTGAACACTGAAGCTTTCTTT. The encoded protein is CSVGTVNTEAFF. The full variable domain, completed using reference TRBV29-1 and TRBJ1-1, is SAVISQKPSRDICQRGTSLTIQCQVDSQVTMMFWYRQQPGQSLTLIATANQGSEATYESGFVIDKFPISRPNLTFSTLTVSNMSPEDSSIYLCSVGTVNTEAFFGQGTRLTVV.